This T cell receptor beta chain originates from a study of T cell responses to AZD1222 COVID-19 vaccine. Overall study results and limits: The reported proportion of spike-specific TCRs targeting unmutated variant regions was nearly half. Vaccine-associated CD4 TCRs ranged over spike, dominating at 160-218 and 743-854. Spike-specific TCR depth and breadth grew after two AZD1222 doses.

Second-dose intervals of approximately 4 or approximately 12 weeks were pooled. Method: immunoSEQ multiplex PCR; TCRdb's copy keeps in-frame clones and lacks some. The repertoire holds 100,000 to 150,000 clones, with approximately 89% as singletons. This CDR3 region has 13 residues. Germline V gene lookup returns CDR1 LGHNA and CDR2 YSLEER. V was pared by 0 bases and J by 9 bases, with 9 bases between. As concerns this clone: Its antigen is undetermined.

This chain uses TRBV4-3 with TRBJ2-1; D is uncertain. The TCR comes from an adult who received the AZD1222 COVID-19 vaccine. Sequenced here: peripheral blood, sampled 28 days after the second AZD1222 dose. CDR3 nucleotides: TGCGCCAGCAGCCAAGACCCGGGCGGTGAGCAGTTCTTC. Its protein product is CASSQDPGGEQFF.